A single sample is the source of the 2 T cell receptor beta chains below, sequenced in a study of CD8+CD57+ T cells in acquired aplastic anemia (dated by TCRdb to between 2017 and 2018). Expansion of CD8+CD57+ cells had been shown by flow cytometry in the patients chosen for sequencing. Sequencing used an Illumina HiSeq 2000. Profiling of TCR beta VDJ combinations and CDR3 sequences used genomic DNA as the template. Using fastp trimming at Q25 and MiXCR clonotype assembly, TCRdb reanalyzed the public sequencing data and kept in-frame beta chains. Rows merge per CDR3 protein into single entries with the most common DNA and genes. The sample records about 120,000 distinct CDR3 sequences, about 50% of which are singletons. Under 35% of the sample is held by the ten biggest clonotypes. Material: sorted CD4+, CD8+, or CD8+CD57+ T cells (not recorded which) from PBMCs. These receptors came from a human donor with aplastic anemia.

Ten or more counts support this clonotype. The rearrangement links TRBV4-1 to TRBJ2-7; weak D call: TRBD1 (6 bases). V was shortened by 0 bases and J by 3 bases, with 12 bases between the two germline ends. The CDR3 spans 15 residues. CDR1 MGHRA and CDR2 YSYEKL come from the germline V gene. The DNA of the CDR3 is TGCGCCAGCAGCCAAGATGAAGGACAGAGCTACGAGCAGTACTTC. This translates into CASSQDEGQSYEQYF.

The V call is TRBV29-1, the J call TRBJ2-7, with D perhaps TRBD1 (5 bases). The CDR3 sequence is 10 residues long. Trimming removed 5 bases from V and 6 bases from J, with 8 bases in between. The germline gives CDR1 SQVTM, CDR2 ANQGSEA. As DNA, the CDR3 is TGCAGCGTTAGGGGTGGCGAGCAGTACTTC. It codes for CSVRGGEQYF.